The 30 T cell receptor beta chains below were found in one sample sequenced in a study of blood T cell repertoires in COVID-19. The assay was immunoSEQ multiplex PCR, and TCRdb's table has in-frame clones only and misses some. In the table there are a few hundred thousand clones, approximately 87% of which are singletons. The sample comprised peripheral blood. These receptors were collected from a man between 60 and 70 years old who had recovered from COVID-19.

V gene TRBV19 combines with J gene TRBJ2-1; perhaps TRBD2 as D (6 bases). The CDR3 has 14 amino acids. The germline CDR1 and CDR2 sequences are LNHDA and SQIVND (reference sequence). Trimming took 1 base from V and 9 from J, leaving 13 bases between them. In DNA, the CDR3 is TGTGCCAGTAGTATAGCAGGGTCCGGGAGTGAGCAGTTCTTC. Translating gives CASSIAGSGSEQFF. The full variable domain, in which reference TRBV19 and TRBJ2-1 provide the parts outside the CDR3, is DGGITQSPKYLFRKEGQNVTLSCEQNLNHDAMYWYRQDPGQGLRLIYYSQIVNDFQKGDIAEGYSVSREKKESFPLTVTSAQKNPTAFYLCASSIAGSGSEQFFGPGTRLTVL.

This clone came up once. The V call is TRBV14, the J call TRBJ2-3; 10 bases are shared with TRBD2. CDR3 length: 16 amino acids. Germline loops: CDR1 SGHDN, CDR2 FVKESK. The ends lost 1 base at V and 2 bases at J; junction bases unmatched: 3. Here the CDR3 DNA reads TGTGCCAGCAGCCAAGTAGCGGGAGGACTCACAGATACGCAGTATTTT. Its protein is CASSQVAGGLTDTQYF.

This clone came up a few times. The chain links TRBV5-6 to TRBJ2-7; TRBD1 matches 8 bases. The CDR3 consists of 15 residues. The V and J ends lost 0 bases and 4 bases, in that order; junction bases with no gene match: 6. Looked up from germline, CDR1 is SGHDT and CDR2 is YYEEEE. Here the CDR3 reads CASSLDWTGRYEQYF. DNA for the CDR3: TGTGCCAGCAGCTTGGATTGGACAGGGCGGTACGAGCAGTACTTC. The variable domain in full, with the rest retrieved from reference TRBV5-6 and TRBJ2-7, is DAGVTQSPTHLIKTRGQQVTLRCSPKSGHDTVSWYQQALGQGPQFIFQYYEEEERQRGNFPDRFSGHQFPNYSSELNVNALLLGDSALYLCASSLDWTGRYEQYFGPGTRLTVT.

This clone was counted a single time. The chain joins TRBV28 to TRBJ1-2, with a weak D call TRBD1 (5 bases). Germline V CDR1 and CDR2: MDHEN, SYDVKM. The V and J ends lost 5 bases and 4 bases respectively, with 20 bases between them. The CDR3 is 16 residues long. DNA for the CDR3: TGTGCCAGCAGTAACGAACCCCGGGGGGTCCCCTATGGCTACACCTTC. Translating gives CASSNEPRGVPYGYTF.

This rearrangement joins TRBV7-9 to TRBJ2-5, with 7 bases that match TRBD1. The CDR3 is 14 amino acids. Germline V gives CDR1 SEHNR, CDR2 FQNEAQ (reference sequence). The ends lost 5 bases at V and 5 bases at J; junction bases unmatched: 8. The CDR3 bases are TGTGCCAGCAGCCCCCGACAGGGATGGGAGACCCAGTACTTC. This codes for CASSPRQGWETQYF.

The chain joins TRBV30 to TRBJ2-4; the D gene is possibly TRBD2 (5 bases). V lost 2 bases and J lost 0, with 11 bases in between. Germline lookup yields CDR1 GTSNPN and CDR2 SVGIG (reference sequence). CDR3 length equals 15 residues. CDR3 residues: CAWSRPGIAKNIQYF. The CDR3 DNA reads TGTGCCTGGAGTCGTCCGGGAATAGCCAAAAACATTCAGTACTTC.

Concerning this clone itself: Additional DNA sequences in this sample encode the identical CDR3. The chain employs TRBV5-4 and TRBJ2-1; 7 bases are shared with TRBD2. CDR1 is SGHNT, CDR2 YYREEE, per germline (reference sequence). The V and J ends lost 0 bases and 6 bases, in that order; junction bases with no gene match: 0. The CDR3 consists of 13 residues. CDR3 residues: CASSLAGGNEQFF. In DNA form, the CDR3 reads TGTGCCAGCAGCTTGGCGGGGGGCAATGAGCAGTTCTTC.

The chain has TRBV6-5 and TRBJ1-1, with D hard to call. Germline-derived CDR1 and CDR2 are MNHEY and SVGAGI. There are 15 residues in the CDR3. V gave up 4 bases and J gave up 1 base, with 13 bases separating them. The CDR3 DNA sequence: TGTGCCAGCAGTTTCTCTGGGCAGCAGAACACTGAAGCTTTCTTT. Encoded protein: CASSFSGQQNTEAFF.

J is TRBJ1-1 and V is TRBV19; D remains ambiguous. Germline CDR1 and CDR2: LNHDA and SQIVND (reference sequence). Trimming pared 4 bases from V and 5 bases from J, leaving 17 bases between. The length of the CDR3 is 15 residues. The DNA for the CDR3 is TGTGCCAGTAGTACCCTTACCCAAGGGAGGACTGAAGCTTTCTTT. Translating gives CASSTLTQGRTEAFF.

The chain employs TRBV6-4 and TRBJ2-3; 10 bases match TRBD2. Germline V CDR1 and CDR2: MRHNA, SNTAGT. The CDR3 loop spans 13 amino acids. The trim removed 10 bases at V and 4 bases at J, leaving 5 bases unmatched. CDR3 sequence (DNA): TGTGCCACCTCTAGCGGGAGCCCAGATACGCAGTATTTT. This gives the protein CATSSGSPDTQYF.

This rearrangement joins TRBV11-1 to TRBJ2-2, with TRBD1 matching over 8 bases. CDR3 length equals 15 residues. V shed 1 base and J 5 bases; nucleotides not matched to a gene: 3. In germline, CDR1 is SGHAT, CDR2 FQDESV (reference sequence). The DNA of the CDR3 is TGTGCCAGCAGCTTAGGTACAGGGGGGACCGGGGAGCTGTTTTTT. Encoded protein: CASSLGTGGTGELFF. The whole variable domain, remainder taken from reference TRBV11-1 and TRBJ2-2, is EAEVAQSPRYKITEKSQAVAFWCDPISGHATLYWYRQILGQGPELLVQFQDESVVDDSQLPKDRFSAERLKGVDSTLKIQPAELGDSAMYLCASSLGTGGTGELFFGEGSRLTVL.

The V and J genes are TRBV29-1 and TRBJ2-5; TRBD1 matches at 8 bases. This CDR3 comprises 12 residues. Germline trimming cut 7 bases from V and 2 bases from J; bases unmatched to any gene: 3. Germline values: CDR1 SQVTM, CDR2 ANQGSEA. CDR3 nucleotides: TGCAGCGCCGGACAGGGACAAGAGACCCAGTACTTC. Protein sequence: CSAGQGQETQYF.

The CDR3, as DNA: TGTGCCAGCAGCTTAGGGGCGGGAGTGTACAATGAGCAGTTCTTC. Its translation is CASSLGAGVYNEQFF. V is TRBV7-7 and J is TRBJ2-1, with 7 bases lining up with TRBD2. Germline CDR1 and CDR2: SSHAT and FNYEAQ (reference sequence). This CDR3 is built from 15 residues. The ends lost 1 base at V and 4 bases at J; junction bases unmatched: 4.

The rearrangement joins TRBV24-1 to TRBJ2-3, with D unclear. Between the trimmed V and J ends, which lost 9 bases and 0 bases, there was a span of 3 bases. Germline CDR1 and CDR2: KGHDR and SFDVKD. This CDR3 spans 11 amino acids. CDR3 amino acids: CATSSTDTQYF. DNA of the CDR3: TGTGCCACCTCTAGCACAGATACGCAGTATTTT.

This sequence joins TRBV6-1 and TRBJ2-7; perhaps TRBD2 as D (6 bases). Trimming pared 1 base from V and 4 bases from J, leaving 8 bases between. The germline V gene encodes CDR1 MNHNS and CDR2 SASEGT. The length of the CDR3 is 13 residues. The CDR3 is CASSEVGTYEQYF. DNA of the CDR3: TGTGCCAGCAGTGAAGTGGGGACTTACGAGCAGTACTTC.

This clone has only one observation. The V gene is TRBV5-1, the J gene TRBJ1-1; a weak D match, TRBD1 (5 bases). In germline, CDR1 is SGHRS, CDR2 YFSETQ. V lost 0 bases and J 4 bases, leaving 10 bases between the germline ends. This CDR3 is 14 amino acids long. The CDR3 protein is CASSLAGGSTEAFF. The CDR3 nucleotides are TGCGCCAGCAGCTTGGCTGGGGGGTCCACTGAAGCTTTCTTT. Full variable domain (outside the CDR3, taken from reference TRBV5-1 and TRBJ1-1): KAGVTQTPRYLIKTRGQQVTLSCSPISGHRSVSWYQQTPGQGLQFLFEYFSETQRNKGNFPGRFSGRQFSNSRSEMNVSTLELGDSALYLCASSLAGGSTEAFFGQGTRLTVV.

This rearrangement joins TRBV20-1 to TRBJ2-2; D might be TRBD1 (6 bases). Germline V gene sequence: CDR1 DFQATT, CDR2 SNEGSKA (reference sequence). The CDR3 is made up of 14 amino acids. Trimming shortened V by 3 bases and J by 3 bases, and 11 bases separated the two germline ends. The CDR3: CSASRRGYTGELFF. The CDR3 region has the DNA TGCAGTGCTAGTCGCAGGGGCTACACCGGGGAGCTGTTTTTT.

The chain uses TRBV7-8 and TRBJ2-7; D is possibly TRBD1 (5 bases). CDR1 SGHVS and CDR2 FQNEAQ come from the germline V gene. This CDR3 spans 13 amino acids. V lost 4 bases and J lost 4, with 11 bases in between. DNA of the CDR3: TGTGCCAGCAGCTCTACGACAGAATACGAGCAGTACTTC. Encoded protein: CASSSTTEYEQYF.

A few counts support this clone. This chain connects TRBV4-2 to TRBJ2-6; D remains ambiguous. From germline, CDR1 is LGHNA and CDR2 YNFKEQ. The CDR3 length is 13 residues. V lost 8 bases and J lost 1, with 6 bases in between. The CDR3 sequence: CASRPSGANVLTF. Here the CDR3 DNA reads TGTGCCAGCCGCCCTTCTGGGGCCAACGTCCTGACTTTC.

The table lists this clone with a count of one. The chain links TRBV7-9 to TRBJ2-3, with D maybe TRBD2 (7 bases). Trimming left V 8 bases short and J 5 bases short, with 20 bases between. This CDR3 contains 15 residues. Germline V gene sequence: CDR1 SEHNR, CDR2 FQNEAQ (reference sequence). As DNA, the CDR3 is TGTGCCAGCTCTTCTAAGGGGGGGCCCCAAGATACGCAGTATTTT. It codes for CASSSKGGPQDTQYF.

The chain combines TRBV9 with TRBJ2-3, with a possible D match to TRBD2 (5 bases). Germline loops: CDR1 SGDLS, CDR2 YYNGEE. The CDR3 is made up of 15 amino acids. Trimming took off 5 bases at V and 0 bases at J, with 13 bases between the two ends. CDR3 nucleotides: TGTGCCAGCAGACCGGTAGGGAGTAGCACAGATACGCAGTATTTT. It codes for CASRPVGSSTDTQYF. The full variable domain, completed using reference TRBV9 and TRBJ2-3, is DSGVTQTPKHLITATGQRVTLRCSPRSGDLSVYWYQQSLDQGLQFLIQYYNGEERAKGNILERFSAQQFPDLHSELNLSSLELGDSALYFCASRPVGSSTDTQYFGPGTRLTVL.

The V gene is TRBV5-1, the J gene TRBJ1-4; tentative D call: TRBD1 (6 bases). This CDR3 contains 15 residues. Per the germline V gene, CDR1 is SGHRS and CDR2 is YFSETQ. V lost 4 bases to trimming and J lost 0 bases, with 10 bases between them. In nucleotides, the CDR3 is TGCGCCAGCAGCCAGGGGTCCGCAACTAATGAAAAACTGTTTTTT. Amino acids: CASSQGSATNEKLFF.

This clone was recorded once. The gene calls are TRBV5-6 and TRBJ1-2, with D maybe TRBD1 (6 bases). The length of the CDR3 is 16 residues. V lost 4 bases and J 3 bases, leaving 19 bases between the germline ends. Germline CDR1 is SGHDT and CDR2 is YYEEEE. The DNA for the CDR3 is TGTGCCAGCAGCCCCTCCCCGGTCAGGGGAGACTATGGCTACACCTTC. This sequence encodes CASSPSPVRGDYGYTF. The full variable domain, in which reference TRBV5-6 and TRBJ1-2 provide the parts outside the CDR3, is DAGVTQSPTHLIKTRGQQVTLRCSPKSGHDTVSWYQQALGQGPQFIFQYYEEEERQRGNFPDRFSGHQFPNYSSELNVNALLLGDSALYLCASSPSPVRGDYGYTFGSGTRLTVV.

The chain combines TRBV4-2 with TRBJ2-1; D is perhaps TRBD2 (6 bases). V lost 0 bases to trimming and J lost 0 bases, with 9 bases between them. From germline, CDR1 is LGHNA and CDR2 YNFKEQ. The CDR3 has 16 amino acids. CDR3 sequence reads: CASSQEPRDSYNEQFF. In nucleotides, the CDR3 is TGTGCCAGCAGCCAAGAACCGCGGGACTCCTACAATGAGCAGTTCTTC.

This chain links TRBV11-1 with TRBJ2-5, with D perhaps TRBD2 (6 bases). Germline CDR1 and CDR2: SGHAT and FQDESV (reference sequence). The V and J ends lost 7 bases and 0 bases respectively, with 15 bases between them. The CDR3 sequence is 15 residues long. The CDR3 DNA is TGTGCCAGCACAGCTGGGGGGATAAACCAAGAGACCCAGTACTTC. This sequence encodes CASTAGGINQETQYF.

The chain combines TRBV7-6 with TRBJ1-5; possible D gene TRBD1, 6 bases. There are 17 residues in the CDR3. The V end was cut by 0 bases, the J end by 0 bases, with 12 bases between. Germline CDR1 SGHVS, CDR2 FNYEAQ. CDR3 protein: CASSLATGPYSNQPQHF. The DNA for the CDR3 is TGTGCCAGCAGCTTAGCAACAGGGCCGTATAGCAATCAGCCCCAGCATTTT.

The chain links TRBV11-2 to TRBJ2-5, with 11 bases lining up with TRBD1. CDR1 is SGHAT and CDR2 is FQNNGV in the germline V gene. The CDR3 consists of 16 residues. The junction had 6 bases not matched to a gene; V was cut back by 1 base and J by 5 bases. The chain's CDR3 is CASSLVGTGGWETQYF. Here the CDR3 DNA reads TGTGCCAGCAGCTTAGTAGGGACAGGGGGTTGGGAGACCCAGTACTTC.

Details on this clone: One end of the junction is discordant with germline, which a read error may explain. The chain links TRBV30 to TRBJ2-7; no reliable D call. The germline gives CDR1 GTSNPN, CDR2 SVGIG (reference sequence). This CDR3 has 12 amino acids. The CDR3 sequence: CAWSVAEAGRNF. The CDR3 coding sequence is TGTGCCTGGAGTGTGGCTGAGGCCGGCCGCAACTTC.

The rearrangement uses TRBV6-1 and TRBJ2-7; 12 positions agree with TRBD2. From germline, CDR1 is MNHNS and CDR2 SASEGT. CDR3 length: 18 amino acids. V lost 1 base and J lost 4; bases outside the gene matches: 11. The CDR3 DNA reads as TGTGCCAGCAGTGAAGGGACTAGCGGGATCGGAGCCAAGTACGAGCAGTACTTC. Translating it yields CASSEGTSGIGAKYEQYF.

This clone turned up a few times. This chain uses TRBV6-1 with TRBJ1-5, with D tentatively TRBD1 (6 bases). CDR3 length: 15 residues. The V gene's germline CDR1 is MNHNS and CDR2 SASEGT. Deletions cut 2 bases from V and 5 bases from J, with 13 bases between. CDR3 in DNA: TGTGCCAGCAGTGAAACTGCGGGGGCTTATCAGCCCCAGCATTTT. Amino acid sequence: CASSETAGAYQPQHF.